This T cell receptor (beta chain) was recorded in a study of naive and memory T cell subsets. General observations from the study: TCR transcript changes with activation or differentiation may affect this RNA method.

TCR cDNA received a 3' ligated oligonucleotide that carried a UMI. Adult healthy volunteers gave 2.5 ml peripheral blood for whole-blood RNA. Reverse transcription used DNase-treated unsorted total RNA, aiming for roughly 1 to 1000 ng. Ligated cDNA underwent four rounds of PCR with nested alpha and beta constant region primers and SP2. For blood and skin samples, reverse transcription used TCR alpha and beta constant primers. TCRdb re-analysed the 5' RACE reads in MiXCR, keeping a single row per CDR3 protein. The sample yields approximately 58,000 distinct CDR3 sequences, approximately 7.2% seen once. Comments on this clonotype: What it binds is unknown. One junction end does not reproduce the germline sequence, and a read error may be involved.

The CDR3 has 15 amino acids. Germline loops: CDR1 GTSNPN, CDR2 SVGIG (reference sequence). The sequence was obtained from a male donor in good health. This chain uses TRBV30 with TRBJ1-1, with D maybe TRBD1 (6 bases). The CDR3: CACSVLSGGASEAFF. The CDR3 nucleotides are TGTGCCTGTAGTGTACTTTCCGGGGGCGCATCTGAAGCTTTCTTT.